The source of this T cell receptor (beta chain) is a study of shared clonotypes between healthy human individuals. The study's findings and limits: Few donors restricted represented genetic and exposure-history diversity.

Positively selected for CCR7, the CD45RO-negative cells used as naive CD8 cells excluded terminally differentiated effector memory CD45RA+ cells. The V gene end was trimmed by 4 bases and the J gene end by 9 bases; junction bases not matched to a gene: 4. Per germline, CDR1 SGHDN and CDR2 FVKESK. The CDR3 has 13 residues. Remarks on this clone: Its cognate antigen is unknown.

Deep-level running was used for the assay. Assay: immunoSEQ multiplex PCR; the TCRdb copy retains only in-frame clones and omits some. The sample lists around 2.1 million clones, roughly 91% occurring once. Sequenced: naive CD8+ T cells from PBMCs. The receptor's source is a man younger than 35 in good health. Some clones in this sample may be carry-over from other donors' samples. The V call is TRBV14, the J call TRBJ2-1; 9 nucleotides agree with TRBD1. The CDR3 protein is CASSLDRGAEQFF. The CDR3 bases are TGTGCCAGCAGCCTGGACAGGGGCGCTGAGCAGTTCTTC.